This TCR beta chain is drawn from a study of shared clonotypes between healthy human individuals. Study conclusions and caveats: Estimated richness values were generally larger in naive subsets than in memory subsets.

The germline CDR1 and CDR2 sequences are SEHNR and FQNEAQ (reference sequence). CDR3 length: 15 residues. V lost 4 bases and J lost 4, with 16 bases in between. Assay execution proceeded at the deep level. Per the original data handling: Filtering differed, since immunoSEQ gave only junction sequences and no quality scores. The repertoire was sequenced with immunoSEQ multiplex PCR; TCRdb's copy has only in-frame clones and lacks some. The V and J calls and the clone size are those of that table, but D and trimming were determined from the DNA. Here the sample spans about 1,500,000 clones, roughly 97% being singletons. This clone was counted between two and nine times. The antigen remains unidentified.

This clonotype was obtained from a young man in good health. Sequencing input: naive CD4+ T cells sorted from blood. Indicated subset: CD45RA+ positively selected. The J gene is TRBJ1-2, the V gene TRBV7-9; D is perhaps TRBD1 (6 bases). CDR3: CASSSWDIRGYGYTF. CDR3 nucleotide sequence: TGTGCCAGCAGCTCCTGGGACATCCGCGGCTATGGCTACACCTTC.